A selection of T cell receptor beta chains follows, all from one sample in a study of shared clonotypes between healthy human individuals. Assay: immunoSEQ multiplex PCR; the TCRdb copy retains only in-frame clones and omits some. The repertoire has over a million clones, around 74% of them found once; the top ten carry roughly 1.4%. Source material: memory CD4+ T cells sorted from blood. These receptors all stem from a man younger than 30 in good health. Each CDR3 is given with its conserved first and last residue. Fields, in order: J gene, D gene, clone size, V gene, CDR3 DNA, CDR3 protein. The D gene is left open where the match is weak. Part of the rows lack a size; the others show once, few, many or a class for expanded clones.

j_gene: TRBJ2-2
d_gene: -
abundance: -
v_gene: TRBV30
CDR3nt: TGTGCTGCCCGTCAGCGGGTCTTTCCCGGGGAGCTGTTTTTT
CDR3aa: CAARQRVFPGELFF

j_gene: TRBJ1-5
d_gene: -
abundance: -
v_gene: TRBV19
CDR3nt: TGTGCCAGTAGTATGGCTGGATATAATCAGCCCCAGCATTTT
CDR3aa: CASSMAGYNQPQHF

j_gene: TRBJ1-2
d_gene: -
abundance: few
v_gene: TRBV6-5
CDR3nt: TGTGCCAGCAGTTATCGGGACAAAAACTATGGCTACACCTTC
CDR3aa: CASSYRDKNYGYTF

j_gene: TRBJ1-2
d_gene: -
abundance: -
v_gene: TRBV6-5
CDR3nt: TGTGCCAGCAGTTACTCGGGGGCTGGCTATGGCTACACCTTC
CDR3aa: CASSYSGAGYGYTF

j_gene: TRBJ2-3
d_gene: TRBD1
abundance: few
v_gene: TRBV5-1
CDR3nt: TGCGCCAGCAGCCAGACAGGGAAGATAGATACGCAGTATTTT
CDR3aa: CASSQTGKIDTQYF

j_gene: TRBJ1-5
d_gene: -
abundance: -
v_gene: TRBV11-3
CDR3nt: TGTGCCAGCACTCACCCCTCTAACAGGAAACCTTCTTATAGCAATCAGCCCCAGCATTTT
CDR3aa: CASTHPSNRKPSYSNQPQHF

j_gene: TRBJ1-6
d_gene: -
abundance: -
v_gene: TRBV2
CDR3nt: TGTGCCAGCAATTCAAGGTTCTATAATTCACCCCTCCACTTT
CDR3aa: CASNSRFYNSPLHF

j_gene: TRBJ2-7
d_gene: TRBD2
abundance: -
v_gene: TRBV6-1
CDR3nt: TGTGCCAGCAAGGGACTAGCGGGTTACGAGCAGTACTTC
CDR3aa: CASKGLAGYEQYF

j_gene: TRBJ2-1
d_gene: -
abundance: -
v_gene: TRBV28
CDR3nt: TGTGCCAGCAGTTTTGGGGGGCTGGGAGGCCCCTCCTACAATGAGCAGTTCTTC
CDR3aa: CASSFGGLGGPSYNEQFF

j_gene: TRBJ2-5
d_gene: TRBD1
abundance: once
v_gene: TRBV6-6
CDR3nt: TGTGCCAGCAGTTCAGGACAGGGGGCAGGGGAGACCCAGTACTTC
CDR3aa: CASSSGQGAGETQYF

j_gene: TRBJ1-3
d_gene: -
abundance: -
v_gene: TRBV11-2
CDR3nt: TGTGCCAGCAGCTGGGGCTCGGGTCCCTCTGGAAACACCATATATTTT
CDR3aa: CASSWGSGPSGNTIYF

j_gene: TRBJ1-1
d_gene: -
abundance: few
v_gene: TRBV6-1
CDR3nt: TGTGCCAGCCTGGGCCCTCGGCGGGGTGAAGCTTTCTTT
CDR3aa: CASLGPRRGEAFF

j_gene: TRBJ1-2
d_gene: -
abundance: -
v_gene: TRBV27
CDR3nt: TGTGCCAAACCGGAGACACTCCCGGGACCCTATGGCTACACCTTC
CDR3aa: CAKPETLPGPYGYTF

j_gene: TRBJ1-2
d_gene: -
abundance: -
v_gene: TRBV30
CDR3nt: TGTGCCTGGAGTACCCAGGGTGGAGGCTACACCTTC
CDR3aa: CAWSTQGGGYTF

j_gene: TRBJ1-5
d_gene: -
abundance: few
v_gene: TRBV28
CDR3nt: TGTGCCAGCAGTTGGGGGGATCAGCCCCAGCATTTT
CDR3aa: CASSWGDQPQHF